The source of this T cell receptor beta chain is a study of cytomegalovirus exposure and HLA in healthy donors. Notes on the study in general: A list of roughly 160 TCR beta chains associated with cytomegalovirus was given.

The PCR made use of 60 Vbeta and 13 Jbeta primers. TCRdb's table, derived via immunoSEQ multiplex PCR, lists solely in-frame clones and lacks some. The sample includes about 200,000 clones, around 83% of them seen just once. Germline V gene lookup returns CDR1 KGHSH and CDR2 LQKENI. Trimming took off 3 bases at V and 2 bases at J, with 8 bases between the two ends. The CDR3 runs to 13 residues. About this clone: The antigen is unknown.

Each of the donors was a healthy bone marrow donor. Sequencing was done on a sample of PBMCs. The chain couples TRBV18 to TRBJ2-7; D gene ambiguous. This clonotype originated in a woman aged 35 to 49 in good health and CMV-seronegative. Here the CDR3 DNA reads TGTGCCAGCTCACCCGAGTCACCCTACGAGCAGTACTTC. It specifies CASSPESPYEQYF.